One sample yielded the 8 T cell receptor beta chains listed below, sequenced in a study of T cells expressing NK-cell markers (dated by TCRdb to 2019 to 2021). Library method: 5' RACE. TCRdb lists the instrument as Illumina HiSeq 2000. One entry per CDR3 protein sequence results from the TCRdb reprocessing of the reads, with DNA left out. The sample table holds about 380,000 distinct CDR3 sequences. Over 4% of the sample goes to the ten largest clones. The sequenced sample was blood T cells: a sorted CD56 or NKG2C T cell subset, CD4+ or CD8+ T cells, or bulk PBMC T cells (not recorded which). These TCRs come from a man aged 18-70 years in good health.

The CDR3 reads CASSQVIGWRSHEQYF. The chain is built from TRBV14 and TRBJ2-7. Germline assignment: CDR1 SGHDN and CDR2 FVKESK. The CDR3 loop spans 16 amino acids. The whole variable domain, remainder taken from reference TRBV14 and TRBJ2-7, is EAGVTQFPSHSVIEKGQTVTLRCDPISGHDNLYWYRRVMGKEIKFLLHFVKESKQDESGMPNNRFLAERTGGTYSTLKVQPAELEDSGVYFCASSQVIGWRSHEQYFGPGTRLTVT.

The chain joins TRBV20-1 to TRBJ2-7; TCRdb selects TRBD1, and the lack of DNA leaves this call unchecked. CDR1 DFQATT and CDR2 SNEGSKA come from the germline V gene (reference sequence). CDR3 length equals 17 residues. The CDR3 protein is CSARDRGSRDRSYEQYF.

V is TRBV18 and J is TRBJ1-1. Germline CDR1 KGHSH, CDR2 LQKENI. The CDR3 spans 14 residues. The CDR3 is CASSPEGRSAEAFF. Drawing the rest from reference TRBV18 and TRBJ1-1, the complete variable domain is NAGVMQNPRHLVRRRGQEARLRCSPMKGHSHVYWYRQLPEEGLKFMVYLQKENIIDESGMPKERFSAEFPKEGPSILRIQQVVRGDSAAYFCASSPEGRSAEAFFGQGTRLTVV.

This chain links TRBV2 with TRBJ2-1; TCRdb returns TRBD1, unconfirmable since there is no DNA. Germline V gene data show CDR1 as SNHLY and CDR2 as FYNNEI. The CDR3 is 14 residues long. The CDR3 is CASSIAGGHNEQFF.

V usage is TRBV3-1 and J usage is TRBJ2-3. CDR1 and CDR2 from the germline V gene are LGHDT and YNNKEL (reference sequence). The CDR3 runs 15 residues. The CDR3 here is CASSQARGITDTQYF.

The V call is TRBV5-6, the J call TRBJ2-2; the TRBD1 assignment by TCRdb is unverifiable without DNA. This CDR3 spans 15 amino acids. Germline CDR1 SGHDT, CDR2 YYEEEE. CDR3 residues: CASSLYRGWAGELFF.

V gene TRBV5-6 combines with J gene TRBJ2-5; TCRdb names TRBD2, which stays unverified in the absence of DNA. This CDR3 comprises 13 residues. Germline assignment: CDR1 SGHDT and CDR2 YYEEEE. The CDR3 is CASSSGPSLTEYF.

The chain employs TRBV6-5 and TRBJ2-5; the TCRdb D gene call, TRBD1, has no DNA to confirm it. The CDR3 is 16 residues long. Germline CDR1 MNHEY, CDR2 SVGAGI. CDR3 residues: CASSYSARGDQETQYF.